Following are 29 T cell receptor beta chains from one sample sequenced in a study of shared clonotypes between healthy human individuals. The repertoire was sequenced with immunoSEQ multiplex PCR; TCRdb's copy has only in-frame clones and lacks some. The sample consists of 550,000 to 600,000 clones, about 80% of them appearing once. What was sequenced was PBMCs. Receptors originate from a woman in her forties in good health. Some clones in this sample may be carry-over from other donors' samples.

A note on this clone: This clone may be a read error of a much larger clone one base away. The CDR3 sequence: CASSSGGLGFGNTIYF. CDR3 nucleotides: TGTGCCAGCAGCTCAGGGGGCTTAGGCTTTGGAAACACCATATATTTT. The genes are TRBV11-2 and TRBJ1-3; TRBD1 matches at 8 bases. CDR1 SGHAT and CDR2 FQNNGV come from the germline V gene. The CDR3 covers 16 residues. J was trimmed by 3 bases and V by 4 bases; bases with no gene match: 8.

The sample holds one count of this clone. This chain uses TRBV4-2 with TRBJ2-1; D may be TRBD2 (6 bases). Germline CDR1 is LGHNA and CDR2 is YNFKEQ. The V and J ends lost 1 base and 10 bases respectively, with 11 bases between them. The CDR3 consists of 13 residues. CDR3 residues: CASSQVSGREQFF. CDR3 nucleotides: TGTGCCAGCAGCCAAGTTAGCGGCAGAGAGCAGTTCTTC.

The rearrangement links TRBV10-2 to TRBJ2-1, with 12 bases fitting TRBD2. V shed 6 bases, J shed 5 bases, and the junction held 8 bases outside the gene matches. The CDR3 has 16 residues. Germline V gene lookup returns CDR1 WSHSY and CDR2 SAAADI. CDR3: CASSERRTSGNNEQFF. The CDR3 region has the DNA TGCGCCAGCAGCGAGAGGAGGACTAGCGGGAACAATGAGCAGTTCTTC.

The chain links TRBV5-1 to TRBJ2-2; D gene uncertain. CDR1 and CDR2 from the germline V gene are SGHRS and YFSETQ. The CDR3 sequence is 16 residues long. Deletions cut 1 base from V and 1 base from J, with 11 bases between. CDR3: CASSLYGRENTGELFF. The CDR3 nucleotides read TGCGCCAGCAGCTTGTACGGGCGAGAGAACACCGGGGAGCTGTTTTTT.

This chain joins TRBV14 and TRBJ2-7, with TRBD2 matching over 8 bases. V lost 5 bases to trimming and J lost 3 bases; unmatched junction nucleotides: 3. This CDR3 comprises 13 residues. Germline CDR1 reads SGHDN; CDR2 reads FVKESK. The CDR3 loop reads CASSTGGIYEQYF. The DNA for the CDR3 is TGTGCCAGCAGCACGGGAGGGATCTACGAGCAGTACTTC.

The chain recombines TRBV28 with TRBJ1-2; TRBD1 matches at 9 bases. Losses at the gene ends were 3 bases for V and 7 bases for J; bases not matched to a gene: 6. CDR3 length: 14 residues. From germline, CDR1 is MDHEN and CDR2 SYDVKM. CDR3 loop: CASSLWDRDGGYTF. The CDR3 region has the DNA TGTGCCAGCAGTTTGTGGGACAGGGATGGTGGCTACACCTTC.

This chain joins TRBV7-2 and TRBJ1-5; no firm D call. This CDR3 spans 15 amino acids. The germline V gene encodes CDR1 SGHTA and CDR2 FQGNSA. With 7 bases removed from V and 0 bases from J, the gap between germline ends came to 13 bases. In DNA form, the CDR3 reads TGTGCCAGCACTTCAAGACTGGATAGCAATCAGCCCCAGCATTTT. This encodes CASTSRLDSNQPQHF.

This chain connects TRBV7-8 to TRBJ2-7; D may be TRBD1 (5 bases). This CDR3 has 13 residues. Germline assignment: CDR1 SGHVS and CDR2 FQNEAQ. V lost 6 bases and J 6 bases, leaving 15 bases between the germline ends. The CDR3 here is CASRTRQSSEQYF. The CDR3 DNA is TGTGCCAGCAGAACGAGACAGTCTAGCGAGCAGTACTTC.

V is TRBV7-8 and J is TRBJ2-1; 10 positions agree with TRBD2. CDR3 length: 15 residues. Germline V gene data show CDR1 as SGHVS and CDR2 as FQNEAQ. Trimming at V came to 5 bases and at J to 6 bases, leaving 7 bases not matched to a gene. In DNA, the CDR3 is TGTGCCAGCAGCAAACTAGCGGGGTATCTCAATGAGCAGTTCTTC. Its translation: CASSKLAGYLNEQFF.

The gene calls are TRBV27 and TRBJ2-5; possible D gene TRBD1, 5 bases. CDR3 length: 15 amino acids. Germline CDR1 MNHEY, CDR2 SMNVEV (reference sequence). Trimming pared 4 bases from V and 2 bases from J, leaving 14 bases between. CDR3 residues: CASSSLRGPQETQYF. CDR3 coding DNA: TGTGCCAGCAGTTCGCTAAGGGGTCCACAAGAGACCCAGTACTTC.

V is TRBV19 and J is TRBJ1-1; 9 bases line up with TRBD1. V was pared by 4 bases and J by 4 bases, with 4 bases of the junction left unmatched. The CDR3 extends over 14 amino acids. Germline CDR1 reads LNHDA; CDR2 reads SQIVND (reference sequence). In DNA, the CDR3 is TGTGCCAGTAGTAGTGGACAGGGGAGCACTGAAGCTTTCTTT. Its translation is CASSSGQGSTEAFF.

This clone was counted once. A read error is possible here, since a much larger clone lies one base away. This sample includes further DNA sequences coding for the same CDR3. The V call is TRBV25-1, the J call TRBJ2-5; D might be TRBD2 (5 bases). CDR3 length: 13 residues. Trimming took off 4 bases at V and 5 bases at J, with 11 bases between the two ends. The germline V gene has CDR1 MGHDK and CDR2 SYGVNS. The CDR3 reads CASSGRGLETQYF. The CDR3 DNA follows: TGTGCCAGCAGTGGACGCGGGCTTGAGACCCAGTACTTC.

To note about this clone: Other DNA sequences in this sample translate to the same CDR3. The chain combines TRBV29-1 with TRBJ1-2; D is ambiguous. The CDR3 contains 12 residues. Germline V CDR1 and CDR2: SQVTM, ANQGSEA. Trimming cost V 3 bases and J 4 bases, with 9 bases left between them. DNA of the CDR3: TGCAGCGTTGACGAGGGAGGCTATGGCTACACCTTC. Translation: CSVDEGGYGYTF.

The chain carries TRBV6-6 and TRBJ2-1; D call uncertain. Germline V CDR1 and CDR2: MNHNY, SVGAGI (reference sequence). Trimming pared 6 bases from V and 3 bases from J, leaving 6 bases between. This CDR3 is 12 amino acids long. The CDR3 sequence is CASRSIYNEQFF. CDR3 in DNA: TGTGCCAGCAGATCAATCTACAATGAGCAGTTCTTC.

CDR3 nucleotides: TGTGCCAGCAGTTTGGCCGGGACTAGCGGGTATGAGCAGTTCTTC. This sequence encodes CASSLAGTSGYEQFF. This chain connects TRBV28 to TRBJ2-1; 12 bases line up with TRBD2. The CDR3 extends over 15 amino acids. J lost 8 bases, V lost 3 bases, and 5 bases had no gene match. CDR1 is MDHEN, CDR2 SYDVKM, per germline.

The chain uses TRBV27 and TRBJ2-1, with a tentative D call TRBD2 (5 bases). V gave up 2 bases and J gave up 6 bases, with 20 bases separating them. Germline V gene lookup returns CDR1 MNHEY and CDR2 SMNVEV (reference sequence). This CDR3 spans 17 amino acids. The CDR3 sequence is CASSLGFMAYRGNEQFF. CDR3 nucleotides: TGTGCCAGCAGTTTAGGTTTCATGGCGTATCGGGGCAATGAGCAGTTCTTC.

The chain couples TRBV18 to TRBJ1-4; TRBD1 is a possible D gene (5 bases). Between the trimmed V and J ends, which lost 3 bases and 6 bases, there was a span of 17 bases. From germline, CDR1 is KGHSH and CDR2 LQKENI. This CDR3 comprises 16 residues. The CDR3 is CASSPQGPAADEKLFF. The CDR3 nucleotides read TGTGCCAGCTCACCCCAGGGCCCGGCCGCGGATGAAAAACTGTTTTTT. Variable domain in full (rest from reference TRBV18 and TRBJ1-4): NAGVMQNPRHLVRRRGQEARLRCSPMKGHSHVYWYRQLPEEGLKFMVYLQKENIIDESGMPKERFSAEFPKEGPSILRIQQVVRGDSAAYFCASSPQGPAADEKLFFGSGTQLSVL.

The sample holds one count of this clone. The sample has other DNA sequences that encode this CDR3 too. The chain employs TRBV30 and TRBJ1-2; D remains unclear. Trimming stripped 0 bases from V and 2 bases from J, with 10 bases between. Germline-derived CDR1 and CDR2 are GTSNPN and SVGIG (reference sequence). The CDR3 totals 14 residues. CDR3 amino acids: CAWSVLGRNYGYTF. The CDR3 coding sequence is TGTGCCTGGAGTGTACTCGGACGGAACTATGGCTACACCTTC.

The V and J genes are TRBV10-3 and TRBJ2-3; no reliable D call. Trimming took off 0 bases at V and 1 base at J, with 5 bases between the two ends. Germline loops: CDR1 ENHRY, CDR2 SYGVKD. The CDR3 length is 14 residues. This CDR3 reads CAISESQGTDTQYF. CDR3 sequence (DNA): TGTGCCATCAGTGAGTCGCAGGGCACAGATACGCAGTATTTT.

The V and J genes are TRBV15 and TRBJ1-2; D is ambiguous. CDR3 length: 13 residues. V was shortened by 8 bases and J by 0 bases, with 10 bases between the two germline ends. CDR1 and CDR2 from the germline V gene are LNHNV and YYDKDF (reference sequence). For the CDR3, the DNA is TGTGCCACCCGAGACGGAGCTAACTATGGCTACACCTTC. It encodes CATRDGANYGYTF.

A word on this clone: The likely explanation is a read error, given a far larger clone one base away. V is TRBV4-2 and J is TRBJ2-3; 7 bases fit TRBD2. The trim removed 2 bases at V and 3 bases at J, leaving 8 bases unmatched. The CDR3 is made up of 16 amino acids. Per germline, CDR1 LGHNA and CDR2 YNFKEQ. The CDR3 DNA follows: TGTGCCAGCAGCCAACGCGTGGGAGGGAAGACAGATACGCAGTATTTT. This codes for CASSQRVGGKTDTQYF.

The J gene is TRBJ2-7, the V gene TRBV6-1, with a possible D match to TRBD2 (7 bases). CDR1 and CDR2 (germline): MNHNS, SASEGT. Trimming removed 8 bases from V and 7 bases from J, with 18 bases in between. CDR3 length equals 13 residues. The chain's CDR3 is CASQSLEGGEQYF. The DNA for the CDR3 is TGTGCCAGCCAGTCCTTAGAGGGGGGGGAGCAGTACTTC.

This clone was found a few times. The chain employs TRBV2 and TRBJ1-4, with D unresolved. CDR1 is SNHLY and CDR2 is FYNNEI in the germline V gene. The CDR3 consists of 11 residues. The ends were cut back, 4 bases at V and 8 bases at J, with 5 bases in the middle. The CDR3 sequence: CASSVVEKLFF. The CDR3 DNA is TGTGCCAGCAGTGTGGTCGAAAAACTGTTTTTT.

Comment on this clone: A much larger clone sits a single nucleotide away, making a read error possible. Distinct nucleotide sequences in the sample also encode this CDR3. The chain is built from TRBV4-2 and TRBJ2-2; 7 bases match TRBD1. The germline CDR1 and CDR2 sequences are LGHNA and YNFKEQ. The CDR3 is 15 residues long. The CDR3 loop reads CANSQEEGGTGELFF. The DNA for the CDR3 is TGTGCCAACAGCCAAGAAGAAGGGGGCACCGGGGAGCTGTTCTTT.

This rearrangement joins TRBV18 to TRBJ2-3, with a possible D match to TRBD1 (5 bases). V lost 4 bases and J 3 bases, leaving 8 bases between the germline ends. CDR3 length equals 13 residues. From germline, CDR1 is KGHSH and CDR2 LQKENI. CDR3 nucleotide sequence: TGTGCCAGCTCACTAGACAGTACAGATACGCAGTATTTT. Its protein product is CASSLDSTDTQYF.

The chain employs TRBV5-1 and TRBJ2-7; 10 positions agree with TRBD2. The CDR3 spans 15 residues. CDR1 SGHRS and CDR2 YFSETQ come from the germline V gene. V dropped 4 bases and J dropped 9; count of bases not matched to a gene: 13. This CDR3 is CASSTRGAGGLGQYF. The CDR3 region has the DNA TGCGCCAGCAGCACCCGGGGAGCGGGAGGGCTCGGGCAGTACTTC.

This clone was counted a few times. CDR3 protein: CAWSLGRRTDTQYF. CDR3 nucleotide sequence: TGTGCCTGGAGCCTCGGGAGGCGGACAGATACGCAGTATTTT. V is TRBV30 and J is TRBJ2-3, with 7 bases aligning to TRBD2. After removal of 3 bases from V and 3 bases from J, the junction contained 6 bases not matched to a gene. The CDR3 is 14 residues long. Looked up from germline, CDR1 is GTSNPN and CDR2 is SVGIG (reference sequence).

The V call is TRBV15, the J call TRBJ2-4; maybe TRBD1 (6 bases). CDR3 length equals 15 residues. Trimming shortened V by 2 bases and J by 2 bases, and 10 bases separated the two germline ends. The germline V gene has CDR1 LNHNV and CDR2 YYDKDF (reference sequence). The DNA for the CDR3 is TGTGCCACCAGCAGATCAGGGGCGCCCAAAAACATTCAGTACTTC. Translation: CATSRSGAPKNIQYF.

This clone has at least ten counts. The CDR3 DNA reads as TGTGCCAGCGGGGGTCCGGCGGGGACGGACGGGGAGCTGTTTTTT. This encodes CASGGPAGTDGELFF. The rearrangement uses TRBV2 and TRBJ2-2; possibly TRBD2 for D (6 bases). CDR3 length: 15 residues. V was pared by 8 bases and J by 7 bases, with 20 bases between. Per the germline V gene, CDR1 is SNHLY and CDR2 is FYNNEI.